This T cell receptor beta chain was sequenced for a study of sequential checkpoint blockade in melanoma. As for the study in general: First-line arms were nivolumab then ipilimumab, or the reverse, randomized 1:1.

Documented treatment: randomized to nivolumab then ipilimumab (arm A) or the reverse (arm B). PBMC sorting kept live CD3+CD8+ cells without CD19 or CD56. The method was immunoSEQ multiplex PCR; TCRdb's version includes in-frame clones alone and lacks a portion of them. The top ten clones hold about 51% of a sample with around 21,000 clones, 82% of them seen once. J was trimmed by 4 bases and V by 0 bases; bases with no gene match: 7. Germline CDR1 and CDR2: SGHDN and FVKESK. The length of the CDR3 is 17 residues. This rearrangement joins TRBV14 to TRBJ2-2; 8 positions match TRBD2. The sequence derives from a human donor with melanoma. The source material was CD8+ T cells sorted from blood (inferred from file names), sampled from a patient given nivolumab and ipilimumab in sequence. Here the CDR3 reads CASSQEGAGVFTGELFF. CDR3 DNA sequence: TGTGCCAGCAGCCAAGAAGGAGCGGGGGTTTTCACCGGGGAGCTGTTTTTT.